This entry concerns a single T cell receptor beta chain. This entry is derived from a study of T cell changes during pregnancy in multiple sclerosis. Produced via immunoSEQ multiplex PCR; TCRdb's table is partial and in-frame only. The sample shows under 70,000 clones, more than 80% of them seen only once. The CDR3 is 13 residues long. The germline gives CDR1 SGHNT, CDR2 YYREEE (reference sequence). Between the trimmed V and J ends, which lost 0 bases and 2 bases, there was a span of 5 bases. The chain uses TRBV5-4 and TRBJ1-1; D gene unclear. Material: CD4+ T cells from peripheral blood mononuclear cells, obtained after pregnancy. The TCR comes from a female donor in good health, enrolled as a control in a pregnancy study. This CDR3 is CASSLDKNTEAFF. CDR3 in DNA: TGTGCCAGCAGCTTGGACAAAAACACTGAAGCTTTCTTT.